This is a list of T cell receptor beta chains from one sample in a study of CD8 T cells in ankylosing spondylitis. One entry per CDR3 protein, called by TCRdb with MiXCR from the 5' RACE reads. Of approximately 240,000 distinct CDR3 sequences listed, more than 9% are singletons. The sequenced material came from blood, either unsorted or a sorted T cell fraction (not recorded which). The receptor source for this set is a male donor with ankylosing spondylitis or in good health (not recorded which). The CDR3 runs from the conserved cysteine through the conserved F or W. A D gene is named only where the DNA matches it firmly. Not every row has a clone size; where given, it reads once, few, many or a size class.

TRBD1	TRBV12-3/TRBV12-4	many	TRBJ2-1	TGTGCCAGCAGCCGGACAGGGGGCCAACCTTGGCACAATGAGCAGTTCTTC	CASSRTGGQPWHNEQFF
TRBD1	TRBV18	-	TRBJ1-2	TGTGCCAGCTCACCGGCCGGGACAGGGCCTGGCTCGAGCTACACCTTC	CASSPAGTGPGSSYTF
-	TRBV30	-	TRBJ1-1	TGTGCCTGGAGTGGGGACCCCAACACTGAAGCTTTCTTT	CAWSGDPNTEAFF
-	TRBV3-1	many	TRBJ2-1	TGTGCCAGCAGCCAAGTCGGGAACGGGTTGGGTGAGCAGTTCTTC	CASSQVGNGLGEQFF
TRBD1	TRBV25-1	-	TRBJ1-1	TGTGCCAGCAGTGAATGGGACAGGGCGAGTACTGAAGCTTTCTTT	CASSEWDRASTEAFF
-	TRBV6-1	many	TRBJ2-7	TGTGCCAGCAGTGAAGGACTACTGGAGCAGTACTTC	CASSEGLLEQYF
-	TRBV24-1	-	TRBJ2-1	TGTGCCACCAGTGATTTCAACGGGGCCCAAACGGACGGAAGAGTTTCCTACAATGAGCAGTTCTTC	CATSDFNGAQTDGRVSYNEQFF
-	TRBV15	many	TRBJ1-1	TGTGCCACCAGCGGCGCCTCTAGGAACACTGAAGCTTTCTTT	CATSGASRNTEAFF
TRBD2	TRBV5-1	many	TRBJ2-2	TGCGCCAGCAGCATTAGCGGGAGGTCGTCCGGGGAGCTGTTTTTT	CASSISGRSSGELFF
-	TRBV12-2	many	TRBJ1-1	TGTGCAAGTCGGTCCACAGGGGAGGTCACTGAAGCTTTCTTT	CASRSTGEVTEAFF
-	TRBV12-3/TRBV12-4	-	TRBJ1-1	TGTGCCAGCGGCTCGCAACGGATGAACACTGAAGCTTTCTTT	CASGSQRMNTEAFF
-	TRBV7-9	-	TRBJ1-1	TGTGCCAGCAGCCCGCTCGAGGGGTCTGAAGCTTTCTTT	CASSPLEGSEAFF
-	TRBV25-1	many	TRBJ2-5	TGTGCCAGCAGGGGGTTGGAGACCCAGTACTTC	CASRGLETQYF
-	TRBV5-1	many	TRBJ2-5	TGCGCCGCGGACCGAGACCAAGAGACCCAGTACTTC	CAADRDQETQYF
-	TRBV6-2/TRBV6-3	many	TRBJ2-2	TGTGCCAGCAGTTATGTGGATGGTTGGGGGTTACGGTCCGGGGAGCTGTTTTTT	CASSYVDGWGLRSGELFF
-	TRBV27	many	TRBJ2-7	TGTGCCAGCAGTTTGGCGGGGCGGACCTACGAGCAGTACTTC	CASSLAGRTYEQYF
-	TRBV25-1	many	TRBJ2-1	TGTGCCAGCAGGATCGGGTGGTACCCCCGATACTACAATGAGCAGTTCTTC	CASRIGWYPRYYNEQFF